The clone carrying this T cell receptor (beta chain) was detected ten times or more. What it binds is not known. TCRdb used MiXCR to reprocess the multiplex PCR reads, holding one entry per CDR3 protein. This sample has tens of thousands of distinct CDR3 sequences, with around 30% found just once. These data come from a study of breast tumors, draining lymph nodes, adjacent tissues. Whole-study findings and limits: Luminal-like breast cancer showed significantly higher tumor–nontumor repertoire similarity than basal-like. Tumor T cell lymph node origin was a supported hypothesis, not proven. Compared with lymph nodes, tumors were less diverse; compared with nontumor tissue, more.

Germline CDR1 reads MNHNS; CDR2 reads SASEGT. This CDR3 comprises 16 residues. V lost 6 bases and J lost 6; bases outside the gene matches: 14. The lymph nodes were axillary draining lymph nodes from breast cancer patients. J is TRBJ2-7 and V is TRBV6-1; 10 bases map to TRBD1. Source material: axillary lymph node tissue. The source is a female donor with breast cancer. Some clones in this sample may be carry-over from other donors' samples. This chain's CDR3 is CASRSRDRGRPCEQYF. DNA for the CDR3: TGTGCCAGCAGGTCCCGGGACAGGGGAAGGCCCTGCGAGCAGTACTTC.